The 5 T cell receptor beta chains listed next were all sequenced from one sample in a study of post-analysis software for immune sequencing data. Findings and caveats of the study: Five or six TRBV segments, TRBV5-6, TRBV5-1 and TRBV20-1 among them, were found more frequent in patients than controls.

These TCRs are of unknown antigen specificity. TCR beta cDNA libraries included unique molecular identifiers. Using its own MiXCR run on the PCR reads, TCRdb lists one record per CDR3 protein. Of about 460,000 distinct CDR3 sequences listed, roughly 45% are singletons. Sample: blood. The receptors stem from a girl aged 10 to 17 with multiple sclerosis.

The chain employs TRBV20-1 and TRBJ1-4; 8 bases are shared with TRBD1. Per the germline V gene, CDR1 is DFQATT and CDR2 is SNEGSKA (reference sequence). V lost 3 bases, J lost 8 bases, and 2 bases stayed unmatched. The CDR3 spans 12 residues. This CDR3 reads CSASRGREKLFF. The CDR3 DNA reads as TGCAGTGCTAGCAGGGGGCGGGAAAAACTGTTTTTT.

In this sample, this clonotype turned up a few times. This chain links TRBV20-1 with TRBJ2-7; no clear D gene. CDR3 size: 15 residues. The germline V gene has CDR1 DFQATT and CDR2 SNEGSKA (reference sequence). V was cut by 0 bases and J by 3 bases, with 15 bases left in between. Here the CDR3 reads CSAREWTHSFYEQYF. CDR3 sequence (DNA): TGCAGTGCTAGAGAATGGACGCACTCCTTCTACGAGCAGTACTTC.

This clonotype was counted once. J is TRBJ1-4 and V is TRBV4-1; D uncertain. This CDR3 is 15 amino acids long. V lost 3 bases and J 10 bases, leaving 18 bases between the germline ends. Germline lookup yields CDR1 MGHRA and CDR2 YSYEKL. CDR3 nucleotides: TGCGCCAGCAGCCACCCCGGGAGGCTCGGCGGAAAACTGTTTTTT. This sequence encodes CASSHPGRLGGKLFF.

The rearrangement uses TRBV28 and TRBJ1-1, with 7 bases matching TRBD1. V was clipped by 5 bases and J by 4 bases; unmatched bases: 7. This CDR3 spans 14 amino acids. The V gene's germline CDR1 is MDHEN and CDR2 SYDVKM. The DNA of the CDR3 is TGTGCCAGCAGTACGGACAGGAGGGGCACTGAAGCTTTCTTT. Its translation: CASSTDRRGTEAFF.

In this sample, this clonotype turned up a few times. The chain is built from TRBV10-3 and TRBJ2-1; D is unclear. In germline, CDR1 is ENHRY, CDR2 SYGVKD. This CDR3 spans 15 amino acids. V dropped 4 bases and J dropped 5 bases, with 15 bases sitting between them. The CDR3 loop reads CAISANYQRDNEQFF. CDR3 in DNA: TGTGCCATCAGTGCTAACTACCAGAGAGACAATGAGCAGTTCTTC.